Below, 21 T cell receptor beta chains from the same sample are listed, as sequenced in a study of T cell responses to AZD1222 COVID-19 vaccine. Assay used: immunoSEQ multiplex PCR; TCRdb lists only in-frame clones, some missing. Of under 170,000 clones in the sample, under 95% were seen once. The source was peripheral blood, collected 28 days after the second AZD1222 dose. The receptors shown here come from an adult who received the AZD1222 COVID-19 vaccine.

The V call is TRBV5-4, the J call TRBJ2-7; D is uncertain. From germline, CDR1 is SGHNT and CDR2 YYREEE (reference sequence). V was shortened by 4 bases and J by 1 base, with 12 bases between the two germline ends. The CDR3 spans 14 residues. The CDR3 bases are TGTGCCAGCAGCCCACGGACGGATTCCTACGAGCAGTACTTC. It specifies CASSPRTDSYEQYF.

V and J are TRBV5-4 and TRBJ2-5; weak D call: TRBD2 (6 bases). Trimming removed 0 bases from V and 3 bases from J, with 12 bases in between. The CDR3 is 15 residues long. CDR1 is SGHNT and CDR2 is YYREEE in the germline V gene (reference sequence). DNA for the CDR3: TGTGCCAGCAGCTTGGCGAATTCGGGGGAAGAGACCCAGTACTTC. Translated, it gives CASSLANSGEETQYF.

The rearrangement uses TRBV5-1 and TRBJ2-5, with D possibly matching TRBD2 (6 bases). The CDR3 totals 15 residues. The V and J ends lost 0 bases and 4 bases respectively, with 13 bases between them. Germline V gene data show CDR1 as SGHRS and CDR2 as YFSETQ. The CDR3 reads CASSLALARGETQYF. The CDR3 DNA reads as TGCGCCAGCAGCTTGGCTCTAGCGAGGGGAGAGACCCAGTACTTC. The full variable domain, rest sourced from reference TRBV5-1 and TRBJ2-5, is KAGVTQTPRYLIKTRGQQVTLSCSPISGHRSVSWYQQTPGQGLQFLFEYFSETQRNKGNFPGRFSGRQFSNSRSEMNVSTLELGDSALYLCASSLALARGETQYFGPGTRLLVL.

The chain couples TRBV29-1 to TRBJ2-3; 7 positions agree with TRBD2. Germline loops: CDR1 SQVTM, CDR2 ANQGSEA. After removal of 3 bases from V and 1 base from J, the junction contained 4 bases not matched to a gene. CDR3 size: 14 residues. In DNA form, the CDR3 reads TGCAGCGTTGATGCGGGGGAGGGCACAGATACGCAGTATTTT. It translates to CSVDAGEGTDTQYF.

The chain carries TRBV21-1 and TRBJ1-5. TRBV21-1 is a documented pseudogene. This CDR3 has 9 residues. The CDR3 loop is CARKEPQHF. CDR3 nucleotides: TGTGCCCGAAAGGAGCCCCAGCATTTT.

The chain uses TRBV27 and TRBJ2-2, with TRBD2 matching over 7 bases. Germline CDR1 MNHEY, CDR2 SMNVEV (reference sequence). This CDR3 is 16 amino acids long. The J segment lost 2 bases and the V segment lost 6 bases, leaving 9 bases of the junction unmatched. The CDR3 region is CASSRERDYNTGELFF. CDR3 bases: TGTGCCAGCAGCCGGGAGCGGGACTACAACACCGGGGAGCTGTTTTTT.

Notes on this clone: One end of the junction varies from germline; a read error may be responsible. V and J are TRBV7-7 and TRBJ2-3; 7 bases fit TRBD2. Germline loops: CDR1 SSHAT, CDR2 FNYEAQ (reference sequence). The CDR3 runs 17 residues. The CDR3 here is CASSLLPASGFTDTQYF. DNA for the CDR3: TGTGCTAGCAGCTTACTTCCGGCTAGCGGTTTCACAGATACGCAGTATTTT.

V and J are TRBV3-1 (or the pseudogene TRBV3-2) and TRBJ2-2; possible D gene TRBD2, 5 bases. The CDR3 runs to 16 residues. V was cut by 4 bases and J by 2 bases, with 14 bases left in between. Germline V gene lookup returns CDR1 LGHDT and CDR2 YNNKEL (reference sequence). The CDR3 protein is CASSPLAGSNTGELFF. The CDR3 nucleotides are TGTGCCAGCAGCCCCCTTGCGGGCTCCAACACCGGGGAGCTGTTTTTT.

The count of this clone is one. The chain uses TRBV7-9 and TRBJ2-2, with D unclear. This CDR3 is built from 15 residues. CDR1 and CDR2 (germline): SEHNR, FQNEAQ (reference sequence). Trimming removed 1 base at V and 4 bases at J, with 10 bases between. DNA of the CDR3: TGTGCCAGCAGCTTAGGGTCCCCAGTCACCGGGGAGCTGTTTTTT. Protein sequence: CASSLGSPVTGELFF. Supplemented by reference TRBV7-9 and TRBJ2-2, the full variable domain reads DTGVSQNPRHKITKRGQNVTFRCDPISEHNRLYWYRQTLGQGPEFLTYFQNEAQLEKSRLLSDRFSAERPKGSFSTLEIQRTEQGDSAMYLCASSLGSPVTGELFFGEGSRLTVL.

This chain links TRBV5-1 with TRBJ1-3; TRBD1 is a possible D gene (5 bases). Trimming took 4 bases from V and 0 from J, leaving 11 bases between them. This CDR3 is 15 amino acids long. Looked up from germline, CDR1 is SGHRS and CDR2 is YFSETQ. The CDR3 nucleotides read TGCGCCAGCAGCCCCTCCCAGGGCTCTGGAAACACCATATATTTT. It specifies CASSPSQGSGNTIYF.

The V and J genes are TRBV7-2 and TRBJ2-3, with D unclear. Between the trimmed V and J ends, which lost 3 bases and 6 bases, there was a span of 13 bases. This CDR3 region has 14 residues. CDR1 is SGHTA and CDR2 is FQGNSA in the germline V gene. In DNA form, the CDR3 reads TGTGCCAGCAGCTTTAGCCCGAGAACGGATACGCAGTATTTT. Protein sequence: CASSFSPRTDTQYF.

The CDR3 loop reads CASSPLIGGTNTGELFF. CDR3 sequence (DNA): TGTGCCAGCTCACCACTTATAGGGGGGACGAACACCGGGGAGCTGTTTTTT. V usage is TRBV18 and J usage is TRBJ2-2, with D possibly called TRBD1 or TRBD2 (6 bases each). V lost 1 base, J lost 0 bases, and 12 bases lay in between. Germline V CDR1 and CDR2: KGHSH, LQKENI. The CDR3 spans 17 residues.

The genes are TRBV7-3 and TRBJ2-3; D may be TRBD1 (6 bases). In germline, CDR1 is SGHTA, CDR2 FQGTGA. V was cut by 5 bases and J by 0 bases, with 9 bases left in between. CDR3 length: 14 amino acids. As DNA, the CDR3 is TGTGCCAGCAGCCCAGGGGTGAGCACAGATACGCAGTATTTT. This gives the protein CASSPGVSTDTQYF.

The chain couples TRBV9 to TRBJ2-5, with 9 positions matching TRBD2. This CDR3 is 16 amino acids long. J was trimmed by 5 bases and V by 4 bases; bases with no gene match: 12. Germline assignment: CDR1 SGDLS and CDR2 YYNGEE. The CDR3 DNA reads TGTGCCAGCAGCCCAGTGGGGTTAGCGGGAGTGGAGACCCAGTACTTC. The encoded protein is CASSPVGLAGVETQYF.

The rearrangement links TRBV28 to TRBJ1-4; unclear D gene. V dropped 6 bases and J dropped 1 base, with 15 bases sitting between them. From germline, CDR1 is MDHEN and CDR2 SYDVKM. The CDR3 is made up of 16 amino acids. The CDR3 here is CASRNREGKTNEKLFF. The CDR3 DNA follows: TGTGCCAGCAGGAATAGGGAAGGGAAAACTAATGAAAAACTGTTTTTT.

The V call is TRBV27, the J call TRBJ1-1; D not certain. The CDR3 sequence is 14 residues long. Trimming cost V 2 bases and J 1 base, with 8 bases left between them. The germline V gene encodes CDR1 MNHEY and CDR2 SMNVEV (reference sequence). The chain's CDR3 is CASSLEATNTEAFF. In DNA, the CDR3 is TGTGCCAGCAGTTTAGAGGCTACGAACACTGAAGCTTTCTTT.

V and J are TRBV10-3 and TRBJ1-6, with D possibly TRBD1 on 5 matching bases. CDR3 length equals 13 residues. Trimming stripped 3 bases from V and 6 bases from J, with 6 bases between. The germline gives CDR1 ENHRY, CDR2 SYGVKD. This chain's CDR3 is CAISDGTNSPLHF. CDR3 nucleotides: TGTGCCATCAGTGACGGGACTAATTCACCCCTCCACTTT.

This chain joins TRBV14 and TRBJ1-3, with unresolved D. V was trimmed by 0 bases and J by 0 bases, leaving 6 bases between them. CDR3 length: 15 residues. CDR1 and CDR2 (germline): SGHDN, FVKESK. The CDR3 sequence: CASSQELYSGNTIYF. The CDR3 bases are TGTGCCAGCAGCCAAGAACTGTACTCTGGAAACACCATATATTTT.

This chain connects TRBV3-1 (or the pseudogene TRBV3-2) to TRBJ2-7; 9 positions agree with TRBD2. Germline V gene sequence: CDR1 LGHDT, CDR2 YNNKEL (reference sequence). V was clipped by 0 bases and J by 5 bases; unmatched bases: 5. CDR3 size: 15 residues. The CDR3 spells CASSQDSGRAHEQYF. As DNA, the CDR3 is TGTGCCAGCAGCCAAGATAGCGGGAGAGCTCACGAGCAGTACTTC.

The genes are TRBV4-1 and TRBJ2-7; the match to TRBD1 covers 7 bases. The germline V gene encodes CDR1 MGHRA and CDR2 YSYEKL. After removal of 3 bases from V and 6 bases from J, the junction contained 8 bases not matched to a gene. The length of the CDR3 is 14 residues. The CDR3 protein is CASSQVLRDSEQYF. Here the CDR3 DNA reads TGCGCCAGCAGCCAGGTCCTCCGGGACAGCGAGCAGTACTTC.

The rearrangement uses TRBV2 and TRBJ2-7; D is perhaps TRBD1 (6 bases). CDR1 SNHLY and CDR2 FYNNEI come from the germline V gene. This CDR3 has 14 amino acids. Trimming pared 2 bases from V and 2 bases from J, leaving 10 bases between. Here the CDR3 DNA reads TGTGCCAGCAGTGAATACAGGGATACCTACGAGCAGTACTTC. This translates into CASSEYRDTYEQYF.